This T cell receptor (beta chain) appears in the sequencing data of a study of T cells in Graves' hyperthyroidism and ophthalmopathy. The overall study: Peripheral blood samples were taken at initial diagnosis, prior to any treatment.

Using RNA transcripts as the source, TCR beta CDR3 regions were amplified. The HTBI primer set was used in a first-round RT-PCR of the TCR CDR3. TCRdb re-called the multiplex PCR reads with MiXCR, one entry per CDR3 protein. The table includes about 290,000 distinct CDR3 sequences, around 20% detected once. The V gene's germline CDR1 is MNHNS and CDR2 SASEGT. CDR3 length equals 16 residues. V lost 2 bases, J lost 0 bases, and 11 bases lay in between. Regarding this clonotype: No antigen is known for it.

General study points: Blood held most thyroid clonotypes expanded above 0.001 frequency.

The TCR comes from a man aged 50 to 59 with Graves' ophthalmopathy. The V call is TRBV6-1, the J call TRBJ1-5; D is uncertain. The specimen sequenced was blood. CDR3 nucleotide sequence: TGTGCCAGCAGTGAACCAATTAGTGTTAGCAATCAGCCCCAGCATTTT. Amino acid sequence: CASSEPISVSNQPQHF.